This T cell receptor (beta chain) was documented in a study of blood T cell repertoires in COVID-19 (dated by TCRdb to the early 2020s). For context, the study as a whole: The collaborator samples originated in the United States, Italy and Spain and spanned the acute and convalescent phases of COVID-19. The prospective study material was composed of cDNA or gDNA derived from T cells, B-cell-depleted T cells, or PBMCs. Subjects who had been exposed to COVID-19, were actively infected with it, or had recovered from it provided the deeply sampled blood TCRbeta repertoires that made up the dataset. The repertoires were released in a freely available public database meant as a resource for research on the immune response to SARS-CoV-2. Samples came from the ongoing ImmuneRACE study (first 160 participants) plus 1,254 subjects from 6 global collaborators. The sample metadata nearly always contained a de-identified subject ID, COVID-19 status, age in years and sex. Where HLA class I and class II types were available, the types were taken from metadata supplied by the sample provider, not from assay-based typing.

The collaborating institutions used their own protocols to collect whole blood in K2EDTA tubes. For TCRbeta analysis, collaborator samples were shipped as frozen whole blood, as isolated PBMCs, or as DNA extracted from either sample type. The paper's findings and limits, for the study overall: The quantity of clinical and demographic metadata differed by source and by participant and was supplied without curation.

V is shortened by 2 bases, J by 8 bases, and the region joining them spans 15 bases. From a lookup of the germline V gene, CDR1 and CDR2 are MNHEY and SVGEGT. The CDR3 numbers 14 residues from cysteine through phenylalanine. Only the CDR3 portion is preserved as DNA: 42 bases, with reading frame beginning at the first base. The table lists this clone with a few counts. Its antigen specificity is not known. There are no base qualities to consult, and no much larger clone falls within one base. The immunoSEQ Assay, a bias-controlled multiplex PCR, was used to amplify TCRbeta CDR3 regions from genomic DNA. Per the original workflow: Nucleated cell counts per sample were estimated from amplification of reference gene primers within the assay. Sequence reads were collapsed and filtered to measure the absolute abundance of every unique TCRbeta CDR3 rearrangement. For each sample, productive Simpson clonality was calculated by taking the square root of Simpson's diversity index across productive rearrangements. The clones in this table, taken by TCRdb from immuneACCESS, are in-frame only. Not every clone is retained; where verified, under half of the shortfall comes from an unresolved V gene, and the cause of the rest is unknown. The V and J calls and clone size come from that table; D and trimming were worked out from the DNA. Recorded for this sample are some 100,000 clones; 70% to 90% of them occurred a single time. The ten largest make up 12% of the sample.

The clonotype was recovered from a woman between 65 and 79 years old with active or convalescent COVID-19. Recombination connected TRBV6-2 or TRBV6-3 to TRBJ1-2; TRBD1 could be the D gene, as 5 bases match. The sequenced sample consisted of peripheral blood. CDR3 region: CASSYTRGPGGYTF. The DNA is as follows: TGTGCCAGCAGTTACACCCGAGGCCCAGGGGGCTACACCTTC.